This T cell receptor beta chain stems from a study of T cell repertoires in cytomegalovirus infection. Overall study context: Public TCR beta signatures indicated both CMV infection and matching HLA type.

MiXCR, applied by TCRdb to the reads, yields one record per CDR3 protein. The sample lists 200,000 to 300,000 distinct CDR3 sequences; around 12% were seen once. This clonotype was observed many times. What it binds is unknown. General study points: Cumulative public TCR beta family frequency identified carriers of CMV plus the relevant HLA.

The sequence was obtained from a human donor in good health (CMV status not recorded). Some clones in this sample may be carry-over from other donors' samples. The sample was PBMCs.

The CDR3 region is CAISPPNTGELFF. In nucleotides, the CDR3 is TGTGCCATCAGTCCGCCTAACACCGGGGAGCTGTTTTTT. This chain uses TRBV10-3 with TRBJ2-2, with unresolved D. CDR1 is ENHRY, CDR2 SYGVKD, per germline. This CDR3 comprises 13 residues. Trimming cost V 5 bases and J 2 bases, with 6 bases left between them.